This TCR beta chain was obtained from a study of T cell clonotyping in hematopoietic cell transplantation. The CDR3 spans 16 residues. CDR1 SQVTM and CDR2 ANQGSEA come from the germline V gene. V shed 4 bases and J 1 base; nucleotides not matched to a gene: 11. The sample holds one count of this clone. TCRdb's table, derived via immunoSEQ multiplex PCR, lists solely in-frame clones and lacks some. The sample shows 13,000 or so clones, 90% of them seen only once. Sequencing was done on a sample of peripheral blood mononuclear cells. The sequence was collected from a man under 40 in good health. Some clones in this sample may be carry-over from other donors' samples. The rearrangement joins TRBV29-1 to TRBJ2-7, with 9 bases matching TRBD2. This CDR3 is CSVVTASGELSYEQYF. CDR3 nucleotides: TGCAGCGTTGTAACGGCTAGCGGGGAACTTTCCTACGAGCAGTACTTC.